This TCR beta chain was obtained from a study of cytomegalovirus exposure and HLA in healthy donors. Study-wide context: Of about 390 genotyped donors, 80% to 85% grouped in the Caucasian-associated ancestry cluster. The study, taken as a whole, reports: Equally common other TCR beta chains were less clonally expanded than HLA-associated ones, a later analysis found. At a 0.05 false discovery rate, a later analysis found roughly 17,000 TCR beta sequences to be associated with HLA alleles.

Donors sampled were nominally healthy, though unrecorded immune exposures were likely. As concerns this clone: What it recognizes is unknown.

60 Vbeta and 13 Jbeta primers were used in PCR. Measured with immunoSEQ multiplex PCR; TCRdb has only the in-frame clones, and not every one. The table includes 90,000 to 150,000 clones, around 78% detected once. This clonotype was obtained from a woman under 40 in good health and CMV-seropositive. Sequencing was carried out using PBMCs.

This CDR3 reads CASSDNLAQETQYF. In DNA, the CDR3 is TGTGCCAGCAGTGATAATCTAGCTCAAGAGACCCAGTACTTC. The V call is TRBV25-1, the J call TRBJ2-5; tentative D call: TRBD2 (5 bases). Germline V CDR1 and CDR2: MGHDK, SYGVNS. V lost 3 bases to trimming and J lost 2 bases, with 10 bases between them. CDR3 length: 14 amino acids.